Sequencing of this T cell receptor (beta chain) was carried out in a study of blood T cell repertoires in COVID-19. This CDR3 region has 16 residues. Germline values: CDR1 MNHEY, CDR2 SVGAGI. Trimming cost V 4 bases and J 4 bases; bases outside gene matches: 3. In the authors' workflow: How many nucleated cells were present was estimated from reference gene primer amplification. The protocol was immunoSEQ multiplex PCR, while the TCRdb copy is restricted to in-frame clones and leaves out a portion. V and J calls and clone size follow that table, whereas D and trimming were derived from the DNA. The sample includes approximately 100,000 clones, around 85% seen only once; the top ten take over 35%.

The sample consisted of peripheral blood. This clonotype was obtained from a man older than 75 with acute or convalescent COVID-19. This sequence joins TRBV6-5 and TRBJ2-2, with 13 positions matching TRBD2. CDR3 in amino acids: CASSSGTSGITGELFF. CDR3 in DNA: TGTGCCAGCAGTTCCGGGACTAGCGGGATCACCGGGGAGCTGTTTTTT.